This T cell receptor beta chain was recovered during a study of monozygotic twins with inflammatory bowel disease. Study outcomes and limitations: IBD-affected twins scored below their healthy co-twins in TCRbeta diversity (inverse Simpson). Between concordant and discordant twins, repertoire similarity failed to differ, a result that limited power may explain.

The CDR3 is made up of 11 amino acids. CDR1 and CDR2 (germline): SQVTM, ANQGSEA. In regard to this clonotype: What it binds is unknown.

An amount of about 3,400 ng of total RNA was used for each TCR library. UMIs were attached via template switching, each with a 6-nucleotide sample barcode. TCRdb re-analyzed the 5' RACE reads; it lists each CDR3 protein once, without DNA. The sample data list some 170,000 distinct CDR3 sequences. This chain connects TRBV29-1 to TRBJ2-2; the TCRdb D gene call, TRBD2, has no DNA to confirm it. Sequenced sample: blood. This sequence was found in a human donor with ulcerative colitis or Crohn's disease, or a healthy co-twin of an affected twin (not recorded which). CDR3 amino acids: CSVGGAGELFF.